This T cell receptor beta chain was recovered during a study of T cell responses to AZD1222 COVID-19 vaccine. General study results and limits: As reported, nearly half of all spike-specific TCRs target variant regions that are unmutated. Spike-specific TCR breadth and depth rose after two AZD1222 doses.

Measured with immunoSEQ multiplex PCR; TCRdb has only the in-frame clones, and not every one. The data contain about 130,000 clones, approximately 88% of them singletons. On this clone: The target antigen is unknown. Other DNA sequences in this sample translate to the same CDR3.

Germline CDR1 SGHRS, CDR2 YFSETQ. The CDR3 extends over 15 amino acids. With 0 bases clipped from V and 10 bases from J, the junction kept 5 bases outside the gene matches. The chain employs TRBV5-1 and TRBJ2-1, with 12 bases fitting TRBD2. Here the sequenced sample was peripheral blood, taken 28 days after the second AZD1222 dose. This TCR came from an adult who received the AZD1222 COVID-19 vaccine. CDR3 DNA: TGCGCCAGCAGCTTGGCGACTAGCGGGAGTAACGAGCAGTTCTTC. Its protein is CASSLATSGSNEQFF. The full variable domain, with the rest looked up from reference TRBV5-1 and TRBJ2-1, is KAGVTQTPRYLIKTRGQQVTLSCSPISGHRSVSWYQQTPGQGLQFLFEYFSETQRNKGNFPGRFSGRQFSNSRSEMNVSTLELGDSALYLCASSLATSGSNEQFFGPGTRLTVL.